The source of this TCR beta chain is a study of blood T cell repertoires in COVID-19. At the level of the study: Samples of COVID-19 (acute and convalescent) were obtained from the United States, Italy and Spain. PBMCs, B-cell-depleted T cells, or T cells were the source of the cDNA or gDNA that made up the material.

Clones were read by immunoSEQ multiplex PCR, and TCRdb kept only the in-frame ones, dropping some. The repertoire has about 260,000 clones, 83% of them found once; the top ten carry approximately 9%. The germline V gene has CDR1 SGDLS and CDR2 YYNGEE. V lost 4 bases, J lost 0 bases, and 10 bases lay in between. The CDR3 contains 14 residues. This sequence originates from a woman between 45 and 60 years old who had recovered from COVID-19. The chain joins TRBV9 to TRBJ1-2; D is ambiguous. The sequenced sample consisted of peripheral blood. The CDR3 DNA reads TGTGCCAGCAGCTCTGACACCTCTAACTATGGCTACACCTTC. Its protein is CASSSDTSNYGYTF.